What follows are 28 T cell receptor beta chains derived from one specimen sequenced in a study of cytomegalovirus exposure and HLA in healthy donors. This PCR relied on a set of 60 Vbeta primers and 13 Jbeta primers. Clones were read by immunoSEQ multiplex PCR, and TCRdb kept only the in-frame ones, dropping some. Among 120,000 or so clones listed, around 80% were seen once. The sample comprised PBMCs. These receptors all come from a young man in good health and CMV-seronegative.

The chain recombines TRBV5-1 with TRBJ2-3; weak D call: TRBD1 (6 bases). Germline CDR1 and CDR2: SGHRS and YFSETQ. This CDR3 spans 16 amino acids. The germline V and J ends were trimmed by 2 bases and 2 bases, with 15 bases remaining between them. Written as DNA, the CDR3 is TGCGCCAGCAGCTTTATAACCGGGACACCCACAGATACGCAGTATTTT. It specifies CASSFITGTPTDTQYF.

V is TRBV29-1 and J is TRBJ2-1; D gene uncertain. The CDR3 covers 15 residues. Per germline, CDR1 SQVTM and CDR2 ANQGSEA. V gave up 0 bases and J gave up 2 bases, with 11 bases separating them. CDR3 loop: CSVEDGPSTYNEQFF. Written as DNA, the CDR3 is TGCAGCGTTGAAGATGGGCCTTCCACCTACAATGAGCAGTTCTTC.

The chain joins TRBV7-3 to TRBJ2-3; 8 positions match TRBD1. V was clipped by 3 bases and J by 2 bases; unmatched bases: 4. The CDR3 spans 15 residues. In germline, CDR1 is SGHTA, CDR2 FQGTGA. Written as DNA, the CDR3 is TGTGCCAGCAGCTTTCAGGGGGCGTTCACAGATACGCAGTATTTT. This translates into CASSFQGAFTDTQYF.

This chain connects TRBV5-1 to TRBJ1-6; TRBD1 agrees at 8 bases. CDR3 length: 16 amino acids. CDR1 and CDR2 from the germline V gene are SGHRS and YFSETQ. The V and J ends lost 1 base and 5 bases, in that order; junction bases with no gene match: 5. As DNA, the CDR3 is TGCGCCAGCAGCTTGTCCGGGACAGGAAATAATTCACCCCTCCACTTT. Amino acid sequence: CASSLSGTGNNSPLHF. Full variable domain (remainder filled in from reference TRBV5-1 and TRBJ1-6): KAGVTQTPRYLIKTRGQQVTLSCSPISGHRSVSWYQQTPGQGLQFLFEYFSETQRNKGNFPGRFSGRQFSNSRSEMNVSTLELGDSALYLCASSLSGTGNNSPLHFGNGTRLTVT.

J is TRBJ2-7 and V is TRBV25-1; the D is unclear. CDR1 is MGHDK, CDR2 SYGVNS, per germline. Trimming removed 1 base from V and 3 bases from J, with 7 bases in between. CDR3 size: 13 residues. The DNA for the CDR3 is TGTGCCAGCAGTGAATTGGCAGACTACGAGCAGTACTTC. Its protein is CASSELADYEQYF.

This clone appeared a single time. The CDR3 region is CASSRLEGPPSGNTIYF. The CDR3 nucleotides are TGCGCCAGCAGCCGACTTGAGGGCCCCCCCTCTGGAAACACCATATATTTT. The rearrangement joins TRBV4-1 to TRBJ1-3; D is unclear. Germline V gene data show CDR1 as MGHRA and CDR2 as YSYEKL. This CDR3 contains 17 residues. The V gene lost 4 bases and the J gene lost 0 bases, with 16 bases spanning the gap.

This chain joins TRBV19 and TRBJ1-2; 7 bases agree with TRBD1. Germline V gene sequence: CDR1 LNHDA, CDR2 SQIVND (reference sequence). The trim removed 5 bases at V and 4 bases at J, leaving 13 bases unmatched. The CDR3 consists of 16 residues. The CDR3 reads CASSPPKGQRAYGYTF. CDR3 sequence (DNA): TGTGCCAGTAGTCCACCGAAGGGACAGAGAGCCTATGGCTACACCTTC.

This clone was observed once. V and J are TRBV6-1 and TRBJ1-2, with D tentatively TRBD1 (5 bases). This CDR3 spans 15 amino acids. V was trimmed by 0 bases and J by 4 bases, leaving 12 bases between them. From germline, CDR1 is MNHNS and CDR2 SASEGT. Here the CDR3 reads CASSEAVGDPYGYTF. The CDR3 DNA reads TGTGCCAGCAGTGAAGCAGTAGGGGATCCCTATGGCTACACCTTC.

This chain joins TRBV7-2 and TRBJ1-3; D might be TRBD1 (5 bases). The V end lost 5 bases, the J end lost 4 bases, and 12 bases lay between the germline ends. Germline CDR1 and CDR2: SGHTA and FQGNSA. This CDR3 contains 14 residues. The DNA of the CDR3 is TGTGCCAGCAGCCCTCAGGGATCAGGAAACACCATATATTTT. Translation gives CASSPQGSGNTIYF. Using reference TRBV7-2 and TRBJ1-3 for the parts outside the CDR3, the full variable domain is GAGVSQSPSNKVTEKGKDVELRCDPISGHTALYWYRQSLGQGLEFLIYFQGNSAPDKSGLPSDRFSAERTGGSVSTLTIQRTQQEDSAVYLCASSPQGSGNTIYFGEGSWLTVV.

This clone was picked up a small number of times. Here the CDR3 reads CASSESGRSGNQPQHF. The CDR3 nucleotides are TGTGCCAGCAGTGAAAGTGGCAGGTCGGGCAATCAGCCCCAGCATTTT. This sequence joins TRBV2 and TRBJ1-5, with no clear D. CDR3 size: 16 residues. V was trimmed by 2 bases and J by 2 bases, leaving 13 bases between them. Germline V gives CDR1 SNHLY, CDR2 FYNNEI.

V and J are TRBV4-3 and TRBJ1-4, with D unresolved. The CDR3 runs 14 residues. V gave up 0 bases and J gave up 6 bases, with 8 bases separating them. The germline V gene encodes CDR1 LGHNA and CDR2 YSLEER. Here the CDR3 DNA reads TGCGCCAGCAGCCAAGATCCCCAGTATGAAAAACTGTTTTTT. Encoded protein: CASSQDPQYEKLFF.

The chain couples TRBV5-6 to TRBJ2-1, with D possibly matching TRBD2 (6 bases). The V end was cut by 1 base, the J end by 0 bases, with 11 bases between. The CDR3 extends over 16 amino acids. Per germline, CDR1 SGHDT and CDR2 YYEEEE. The CDR3 DNA follows: TGTGCCAGCAGCTTGTTGAGGGGAGGCTCCTACAATGAGCAGTTCTTC. Its protein product is CASSLLRGGSYNEQFF.

The chain couples TRBV5-1 to TRBJ1-4; 7 bases align to TRBD1. Per the germline V gene, CDR1 is SGHRS and CDR2 is YFSETQ. The CDR3 runs to 15 residues. Losses at the gene ends were 4 bases for V and 6 bases for J; bases not matched to a gene: 9. In DNA, the CDR3 is TGCGCCAGCAGCAGCAAGGGGGCGATTCATGAAAAACTGTTTTTT. It translates to CASSSKGAIHEKLFF.

The rearrangement links TRBV6-1 to TRBJ1-2, with TRBD1 identical over 11 bases. The V and J ends lost 2 bases and 13 bases, in that order; junction bases with no gene match: 6. Germline lookup yields CDR1 MNHNS and CDR2 SASEGT. The CDR3 runs 13 residues. The CDR3 here is CASSEHIGQGATF. DNA for the CDR3: TGTGCCAGCAGTGAACATATCGGACAGGGGGCCACCTTC.

This chain connects TRBV5-5 to TRBJ2-1; perhaps TRBD1 as D (6 bases). V lost 4 bases and J 4 bases, leaving 15 bases between the germline ends. Germline V lookup: CDR1 SGHKS, CDR2 YYEKEE (reference sequence). This CDR3 is 15 amino acids long. The CDR3 sequence is CASSRGAGVYNEQFF. CDR3 coding DNA: TGTGCCAGCAGCCGTGGGGCAGGGGTATACAATGAGCAGTTCTTC.

The CDR3: CASRPLAGGQRETQYF. CDR3 coding DNA: TGTGCCAGCAGACCACTAGCGGGGGGGCAGAGGGAGACCCAGTACTTC. The chain uses TRBV7-9 and TRBJ2-5; 13 bases are a match to TRBD2. Germline V gene lookup returns CDR1 SEHNR and CDR2 FQNEAQ (reference sequence). The V and J ends lost 6 bases and 5 bases, in that order; junction bases with no gene match: 9. This CDR3 has 16 residues.

V is TRBV9 and J is TRBJ2-5; TRBD2 matches at 8 bases. Germline V gene data show CDR1 as SGDLS and CDR2 as YYNGEE. Trimming removed 4 bases from V and 5 bases from J; junction bases left unmatched: 7. This CDR3 spans 14 amino acids. CDR3 DNA: TGTGCCAGCAGCCCCCGGATAGCGGGGGAGACCCAGTACTTC. Translation: CASSPRIAGETQYF.

This chain links TRBV7-9 with TRBJ2-5; 10 nucleotides match TRBD2. The J call is uncertain, as TRBJ2-7 better fits the DNA end. Germline loops: CDR1 SEHNR, CDR2 FQNEAQ (reference sequence). This CDR3 comprises 16 residues. CDR3 protein: CASSPAVAGGTYEQYF. In nucleotides, the CDR3 is TGTGCCAGCAGCCCGGCGGTAGCGGGAGGCACCTACGAGCAGTACTTC.

In regard to this clone: One junction end does not reproduce the germline sequence, and a read error may be involved. The gene calls are TRBV19 and TRBJ1-1; TRBD1 matches 7 bases. Germline-derived CDR1 and CDR2 are LNHDA and SQIVND (reference sequence). CDR3 length: 13 amino acids. The CDR3 DNA reads as TGTGCCGGTAGTACCAGGGGGGACACTGAAGCTTTCTTT. Protein: CAGSTRGDTEAFF.

The chain is built from TRBV15 and TRBJ2-2; TRBD2 matches 7 bases. V was clipped by 2 bases and J by 0 bases; unmatched bases: 3. CDR3 size: 16 residues. Germline CDR1 is LNHNV and CDR2 is YYDKDF (reference sequence). CDR3 nucleotides: TGTGCCACCAGCAGACCGAGCGGGGCGAACACCGGGGAGCTGTTTTTT. Translation: CATSRPSGANTGELFF.

V usage is TRBV6-6 and J usage is TRBJ1-2; D remains unclear. This CDR3 has 12 amino acids. The V gene's germline CDR1 is MNHNY and CDR2 SVGAGI (reference sequence). Trimming shortened V by 6 bases and J by 2 bases, and 7 bases separated the two germline ends. CDR3 protein: CASRSLNYGYTF. The CDR3 nucleotides are TGTGCCAGCAGAAGCCTGAACTATGGCTACACCTTC.

The V gene is TRBV30, the J gene TRBJ2-1; D gene unclear. The CDR3 sequence is 11 residues long. Germline V gene lookup returns CDR1 GTSNPN and CDR2 SVGIG (reference sequence). The germline V and J ends were trimmed by 2 bases and 7 bases, with 6 bases remaining between them. This chain's CDR3 is CAWSFGNEQFF. CDR3 sequence (DNA): TGTGCCTGGAGTTTCGGGAATGAGCAGTTCTTC. Complete variable domain (other parts from reference TRBV30 and TRBJ2-1): SQTIHQWPATLVQPVGSPLSLECTVEGTSNPNLYWYRQAAGRGLQLLFYSVGIGQISSEVPQNLSASRPQDRQFILSSKKLLLSDSGFYLCAWSFGNEQFFGPGTRLTVL.

A few counts support this clone. The rearrangement joins TRBV27 to TRBJ2-5, with TRBD1 matching over 7 bases. Germline CDR1 is MNHEY and CDR2 is SMNVEV (reference sequence). The J segment lost 5 bases and the V segment lost 5 bases, leaving 14 bases of the junction unmatched. The CDR3 loop spans 16 amino acids. As DNA, the CDR3 is TGTGCCAGCAGTCCCCGACAGGGTTCCCCCGGGGAGACCCAGTACTTC. Its protein product is CASSPRQGSPGETQYF.

The genes are TRBV28 and TRBJ2-1; 8 positions match TRBD2. The germline V gene has CDR1 MDHEN and CDR2 SYDVKM. V lost 1 base to trimming and J lost 0 bases; unmatched junction nucleotides: 2. This CDR3 comprises 16 residues. The CDR3 region is CASSLSAGGSYNEQFF. CDR3 coding DNA: TGTGCCAGCAGTTTATCCGCGGGGGGCTCCTACAATGAGCAGTTCTTC.

The chain is built from TRBV5-1 and TRBJ2-5; no clear D. Germline V lookup: CDR1 SGHRS, CDR2 YFSETQ. CDR3 length: 14 residues. The V end was cut by 0 bases, the J end by 1 base, with 7 bases between. The CDR3 loop reads CASSLGNSQETQYF. The CDR3 DNA reads TGCGCCAGCAGCTTGGGTAACAGCCAAGAGACCCAGTACTTC.

In this sample, this clone turned up once. The chain is built from TRBV5-4 and TRBJ2-6; D is uncertain. V lost 4 bases and J 3 bases, leaving 11 bases between the germline ends. The germline gives CDR1 SGHNT, CDR2 YYREEE (reference sequence). This CDR3 region has 15 residues. The CDR3 nucleotides read TGTGCCAGCAGCGGGCGAGTAGGTGGGGCCAACGTCCTGACTTTC. It encodes CASSGRVGGANVLTF.

This rearrangement joins TRBV9 to TRBJ2-2; D unresolved. This CDR3 region has 13 residues. Trimming stripped 4 bases from V and 6 bases from J, with 10 bases between. Germline V gene lookup returns CDR1 SGDLS and CDR2 YYNGEE. As DNA, the CDR3 is TGTGCCAGCAGCCCCCAGATGGCCGGGGAGCTGTTTTTT. Its protein is CASSPQMAGELFF.

This clone was observed a handful of times. The chain uses TRBV27 and TRBJ2-5; D is possibly TRBD2 (5 bases). The germline CDR1 and CDR2 sequences are MNHEY and SMNVEV (reference sequence). Trimming removed 3 bases at V and 3 bases at J, with 8 bases between. The CDR3 loop spans 13 amino acids. CDR3 in amino acids: CASSFRGKETQYF. CDR3 bases: TGTGCCAGCAGTTTTAGAGGGAAAGAGACCCAGTACTTC.